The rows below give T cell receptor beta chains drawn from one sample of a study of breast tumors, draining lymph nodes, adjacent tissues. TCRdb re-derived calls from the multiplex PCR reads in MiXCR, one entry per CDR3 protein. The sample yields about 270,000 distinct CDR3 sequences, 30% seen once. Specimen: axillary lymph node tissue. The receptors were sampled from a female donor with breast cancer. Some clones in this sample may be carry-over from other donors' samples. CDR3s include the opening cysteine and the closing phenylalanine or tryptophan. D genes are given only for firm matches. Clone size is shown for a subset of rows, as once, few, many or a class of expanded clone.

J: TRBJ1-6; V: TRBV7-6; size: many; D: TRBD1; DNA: TGTGCCAGCAGCCCGGATGGACAGGGGGTAAGAGTTGGTTCACCCCTCCACTTT; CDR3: CASSPDGQGVRVGSPLHF
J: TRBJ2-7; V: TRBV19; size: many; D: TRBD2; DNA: TGTGCCAGTAGTCCCCGGGTAGCGGGAGCGGTGGAGCAGTACTTC; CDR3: CASSPRVAGAVEQYF
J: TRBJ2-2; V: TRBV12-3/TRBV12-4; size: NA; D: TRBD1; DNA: TGTGCCAGCAGTTTCCGACAGGGGGGAGTCGGGGAGCTGTTTTTT; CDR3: CASSFRQGGVGELFF
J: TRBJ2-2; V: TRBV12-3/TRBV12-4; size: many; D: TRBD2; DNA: TGTGCCAGCAGTTTTAAGGCGGGAGGAACCGGGGAGCTGTTTTTT; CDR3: CASSFKAGGTGELFF
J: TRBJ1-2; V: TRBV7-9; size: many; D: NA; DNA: TGTGCCAGCAGCTCCCACGATCCAGGGAGGAACTATGGCTACACCTTC; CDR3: CASSSHDPGRNYGYTF
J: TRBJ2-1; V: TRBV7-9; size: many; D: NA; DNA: TGTGCCAGCAGCATACTAGTAGGCGGAAATGAGCAGTTCTTC; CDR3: CASSILVGGNEQFF
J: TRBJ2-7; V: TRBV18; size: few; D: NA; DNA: TGTGCCAGCTCACCGGGCAGGGAATTATACGAGCAGTACTTC; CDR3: CASSPGRELYEQYF
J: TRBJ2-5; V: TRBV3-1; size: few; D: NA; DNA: TGTGCCAGCAGCCAAGAGGGACGGGTCGGGCAAGAGACCCAGTACTTC; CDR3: CASSQEGRVGQETQYF
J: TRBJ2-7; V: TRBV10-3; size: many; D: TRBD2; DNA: TGTGCCATCAATCCGACTAGCGACTCCTACGAGCAGTACTTC; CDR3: CAINPTSDSYEQYF
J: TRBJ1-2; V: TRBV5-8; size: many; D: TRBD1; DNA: TGTGCCAGCAGCTTGAACTACAGGGGTGGCTACACCTTC; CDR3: CASSLNYRGGYTF
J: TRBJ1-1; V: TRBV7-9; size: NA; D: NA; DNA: TGTGCCAGCAGCGGTCTTGGGGCGAACACTGAAGCTTTCTTT; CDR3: CASSGLGANTEAFF
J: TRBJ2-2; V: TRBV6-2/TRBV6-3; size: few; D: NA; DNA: TGTGCCAGCAGTCCAAGACAGGTGCTGAACACCGGGGAGCTGTTTTTT; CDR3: CASSPRQVLNTGELFF
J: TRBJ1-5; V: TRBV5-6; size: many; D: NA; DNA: TGTGCCAGCAGTCGGAGGGCAACTCAGCCCCAGCATTTT; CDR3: CASSRRATQPQHF
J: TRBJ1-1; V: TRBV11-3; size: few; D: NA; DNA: TGTGCCAGCAGCATAAAGAGGGTCTTTTGGACTGAAGCTTTCTTT; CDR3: CASSIKRVFWTEAFF
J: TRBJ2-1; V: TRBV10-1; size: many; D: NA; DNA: TGCGCCAGCAGTGCGGGAATTAGCGGAAGGGGGTCCTACAATGAGCAGTTCTTC; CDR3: CASSAGISGRGSYNEQFF
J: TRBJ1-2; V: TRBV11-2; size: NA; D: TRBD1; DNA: TGTGCCAGCAGTGCTAAACGGGACAGGGGAAACTATGGCTACACCTTC; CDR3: CASSAKRDRGNYGYTF
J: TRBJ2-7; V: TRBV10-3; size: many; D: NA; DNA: TGTGCCGCCGGGACTTCCTACGAGCAGTACTTC; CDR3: CAAGTSYEQYF
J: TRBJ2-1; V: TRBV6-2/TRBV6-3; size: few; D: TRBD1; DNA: TGTGCCAGCAGTTCCGGGGACAGGTTCTCCTACAATGAGCAGTTCTTC; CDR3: CASSSGDRFSYNEQFF
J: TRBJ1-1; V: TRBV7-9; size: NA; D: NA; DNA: TGTGCCAGCAGCCCGGTTGTCAGGGGCACTGAAGCTTTCTTT; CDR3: CASSPVVRGTEAFF
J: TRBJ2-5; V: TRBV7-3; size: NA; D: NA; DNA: TGTGCCAGCAGCTTCCCTCCTCCGGGACCCAGGGCGGCAGAGACCCAGTACTTC; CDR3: CASSFPPPGPRAAETQYF
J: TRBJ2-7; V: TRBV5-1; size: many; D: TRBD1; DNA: TGCGCCAGCAGCTTGGCCCGAACAGGGGGTACCTACGAGCAGTACTTC; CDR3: CASSLARTGGTYEQYF
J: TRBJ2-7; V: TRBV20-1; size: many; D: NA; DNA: TGCAGTGCTAGAGCACCGGGAATAAACGAGCAGTACTTC; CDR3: CSARAPGINEQYF
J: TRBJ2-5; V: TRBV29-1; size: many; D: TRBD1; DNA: TGCAGCGTTGACTCCCAGGGGGAGAGGGAGACCCAGTACTTC; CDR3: CSVDSQGERETQYF
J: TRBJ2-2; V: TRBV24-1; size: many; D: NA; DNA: TGTGCCATCAGGAGTCCGAACACCGGGGAGCTGTTTTTT; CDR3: CAIRSPNTGELFF
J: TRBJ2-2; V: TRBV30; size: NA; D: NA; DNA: TGTGCCTGGAGAAAGCCGGAGCTCACCGGGGAGCTGTTTTTT; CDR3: CAWRKPELTGELFF
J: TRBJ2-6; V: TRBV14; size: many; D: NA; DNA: TGTGCCAGCAGCCAAGTCCAGGGCGGCAACGTCCTGACTTTC; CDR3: CASSQVQGGNVLTF
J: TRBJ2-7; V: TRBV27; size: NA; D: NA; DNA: TGTGCCAGCAGGGGTTCGAGGACTACCTACGAGCAGTACTTC; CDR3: CASRGSRTTYEQYF
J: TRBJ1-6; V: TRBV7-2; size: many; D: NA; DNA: TGTGCCAGCAGTCTTACGCCGAATTCACCCCTCCACTTT; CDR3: CASSLTPNSPLHF
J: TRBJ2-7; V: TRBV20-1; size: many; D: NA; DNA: TGCAGTGCTAGAGTCGCGGGACTCGAGCAGTACTTC; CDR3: CSARVAGLEQYF
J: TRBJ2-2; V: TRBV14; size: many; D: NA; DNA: TGTGCCAGCAGCCAGGGATACGCGGGAACGAACACCGGGGAGCTGTTTTTT; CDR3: CASSQGYAGTNTGELFF
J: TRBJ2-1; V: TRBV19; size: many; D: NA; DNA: TGTGCCAGTACGCGGACAGCATTTTCCTACAATGAGCAGTTCTTC; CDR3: CASTRTAFSYNEQFF
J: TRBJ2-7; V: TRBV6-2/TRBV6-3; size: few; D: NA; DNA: TGTGCCAGCAGTCCCGCGGTCCGGACCCTTCGGTGGCAGTACTTC; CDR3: CASSPAVRTLRWQYF